This T cell receptor beta chain is from a study of regulatory dendritic cells for organ transplantation. Points from the study as a whole: Between individuals, the alloreactive memory CD8+ T cell pool differed considerably. The most alloreactive TCR clonotypes were found in resting memory CD8+ cells.

This table comes from immunoSEQ multiplex PCR, and its TCRdb copy is limited to in-frame clones, with some not included. The sample includes nearly 30,000 clones, almost 80% of them seen just once. The germline V gene has CDR1 MNHNS and CDR2 SASEGT. V dropped 5 bases and J dropped 7 bases, with 9 bases sitting between them. CDR3 length: 12 amino acids. In the case of this clone: The antigen is unknown.

The receptor was derived from a human donor in good health. The chain is built from TRBV6-1 and TRBJ2-1, with D possibly TRBD2 on 5 matching bases. Sequencing was performed on memory CD4+ T cells from blood. This sample's subset: CD45RO+ memory T cells. This CDR3 reads CASSMTGNEQFF. The CDR3 DNA reads TGTGCCAGCAGTATGACGGGGAATGAGCAGTTCTTC.